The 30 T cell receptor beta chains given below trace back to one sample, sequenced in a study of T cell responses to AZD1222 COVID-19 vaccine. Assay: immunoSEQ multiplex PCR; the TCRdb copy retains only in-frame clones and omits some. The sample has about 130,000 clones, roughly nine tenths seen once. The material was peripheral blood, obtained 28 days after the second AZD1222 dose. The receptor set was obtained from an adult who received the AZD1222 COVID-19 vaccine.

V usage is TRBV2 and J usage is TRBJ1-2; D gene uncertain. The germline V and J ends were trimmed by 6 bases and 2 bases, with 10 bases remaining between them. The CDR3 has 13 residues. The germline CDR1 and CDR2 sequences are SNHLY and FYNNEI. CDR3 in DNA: TGTGCCAGCAGAAGGGAGGCAAACTATGGCTACACCTTC. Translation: CASRREANYGYTF.

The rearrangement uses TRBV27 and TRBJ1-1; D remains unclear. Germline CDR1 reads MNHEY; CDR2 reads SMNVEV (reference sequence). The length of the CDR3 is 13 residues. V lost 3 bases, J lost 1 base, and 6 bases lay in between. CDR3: CASSFSRNTEAFF. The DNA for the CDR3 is TGTGCCAGCAGTTTTAGTCGGAACACTGAAGCTTTCTTT.

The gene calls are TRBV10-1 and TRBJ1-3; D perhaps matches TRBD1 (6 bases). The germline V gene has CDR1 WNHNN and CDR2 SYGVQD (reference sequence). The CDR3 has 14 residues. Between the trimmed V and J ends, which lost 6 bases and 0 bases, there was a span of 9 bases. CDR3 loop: CASSTGSSGNTIYF. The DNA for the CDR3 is TGCGCCAGCAGCACAGGGAGCTCTGGAAACACCATATATTTT.

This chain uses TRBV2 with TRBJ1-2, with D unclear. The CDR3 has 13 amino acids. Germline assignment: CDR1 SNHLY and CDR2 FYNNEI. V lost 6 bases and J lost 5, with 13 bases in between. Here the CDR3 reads CASSAGPRYGYTF. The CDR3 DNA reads TGTGCCAGCAGCGCCGGGCCCCGATATGGCTACACCTTC.

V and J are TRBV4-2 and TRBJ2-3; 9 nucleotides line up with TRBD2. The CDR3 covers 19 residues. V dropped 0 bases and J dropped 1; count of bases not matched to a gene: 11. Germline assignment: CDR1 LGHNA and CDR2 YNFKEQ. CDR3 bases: TGTGCCAGCAGCCAAGAACTTGGAAGTAGCGGGAGTCGCACAGATACGCAGTATTTT. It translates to CASSQELGSSGSRTDTQYF.

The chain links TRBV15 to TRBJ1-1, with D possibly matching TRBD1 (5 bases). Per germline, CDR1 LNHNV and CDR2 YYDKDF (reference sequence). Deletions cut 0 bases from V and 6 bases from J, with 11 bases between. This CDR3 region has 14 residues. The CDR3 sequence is CATSRETGVAEAFF. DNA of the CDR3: TGTGCCACCAGCAGAGAAACGGGGGTAGCTGAAGCTTTCTTT.

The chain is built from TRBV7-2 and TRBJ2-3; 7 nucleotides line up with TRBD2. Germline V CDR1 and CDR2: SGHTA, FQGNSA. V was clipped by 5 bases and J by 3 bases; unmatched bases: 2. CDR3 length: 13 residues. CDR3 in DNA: TGTGCCAGCAGCCCGGGGGGAACAGATACGCAGTATTTT. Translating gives CASSPGGTDTQYF.

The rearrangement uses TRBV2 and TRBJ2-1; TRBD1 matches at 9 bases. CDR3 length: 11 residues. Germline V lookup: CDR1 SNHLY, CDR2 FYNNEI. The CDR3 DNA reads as TGTGCTGGACAGGGGACAGGTGAGCAGTTCTTC. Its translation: CAGQGTGEQFF.

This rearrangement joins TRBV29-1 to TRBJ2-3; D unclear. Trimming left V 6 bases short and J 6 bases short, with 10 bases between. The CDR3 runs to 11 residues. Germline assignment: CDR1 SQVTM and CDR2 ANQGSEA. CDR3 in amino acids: CSVHLYDTQYF. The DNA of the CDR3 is TGCAGCGTCCACCTATACGATACGCAGTATTTT.

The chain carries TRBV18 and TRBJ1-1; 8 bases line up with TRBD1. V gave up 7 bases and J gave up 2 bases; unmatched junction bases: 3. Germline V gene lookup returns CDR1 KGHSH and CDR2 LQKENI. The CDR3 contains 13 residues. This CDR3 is CASYRGGNTEAFF. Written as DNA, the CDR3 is TGTGCCAGCTACAGGGGGGGTAACACTGAAGCTTTCTTT.

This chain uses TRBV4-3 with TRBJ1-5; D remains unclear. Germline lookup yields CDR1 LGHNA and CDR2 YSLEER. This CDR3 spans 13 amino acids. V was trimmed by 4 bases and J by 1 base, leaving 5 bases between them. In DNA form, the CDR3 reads TGCGCCAGCAGCCTGCAGAGCAATCAGCCCCAGCATTTT. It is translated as CASSLQSNQPQHF.

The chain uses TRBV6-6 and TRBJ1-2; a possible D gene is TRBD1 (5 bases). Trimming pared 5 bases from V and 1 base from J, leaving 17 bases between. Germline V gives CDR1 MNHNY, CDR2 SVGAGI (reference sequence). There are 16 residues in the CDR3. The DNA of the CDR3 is TGTGCCAGCAGTCCACCGGGAGCTGACAGTAACTATGGCTACACCTTC. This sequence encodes CASSPPGADSNYGYTF.

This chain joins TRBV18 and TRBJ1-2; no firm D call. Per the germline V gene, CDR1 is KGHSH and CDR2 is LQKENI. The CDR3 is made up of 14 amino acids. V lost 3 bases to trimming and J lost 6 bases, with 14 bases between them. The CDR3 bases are TGTGCCAGCTCACCTCAGAGGGATGGAGATGGCTACACCTTC. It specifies CASSPQRDGDGYTF. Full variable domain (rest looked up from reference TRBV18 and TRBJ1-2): NAGVMQNPRHLVRRRGQEARLRCSPMKGHSHVYWYRQLPEEGLKFMVYLQKENIIDESGMPKERFSAEFPKEGPSILRIQQVVRGDSAAYFCASSPQRDGDGYTFGSGTRLTVV.

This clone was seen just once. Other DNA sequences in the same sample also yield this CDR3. CDR3 DNA sequence: TGTGCCAGCTCACCACCGGGGTCCTACGAGCAGTACTTC. Translation gives CASSPPGSYEQYF. The V and J genes are TRBV18 and TRBJ2-7; the D is unclear. The CDR3 runs 13 residues. Germline-derived CDR1 and CDR2 are KGHSH and LQKENI. The V gene lost 0 bases and the J gene lost 1 base, with 4 bases spanning the gap. Full variable domain (remainder filled in from reference TRBV18 and TRBJ2-7): NAGVMQNPRHLVRRRGQEARLRCSPMKGHSHVYWYRQLPEEGLKFMVYLQKENIIDESGMPKERFSAEFPKEGPSILRIQQVVRGDSAAYFCASSPPGSYEQYFGPGTRLTVT.

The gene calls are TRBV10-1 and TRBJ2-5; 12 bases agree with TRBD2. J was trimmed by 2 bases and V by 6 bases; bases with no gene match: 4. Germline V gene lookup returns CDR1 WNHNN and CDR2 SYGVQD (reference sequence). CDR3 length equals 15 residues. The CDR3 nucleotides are TGCGCCAGCAGCCAAGGACTAGCGGGACAAGAGACCCAGTACTTC. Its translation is CASSQGLAGQETQYF.

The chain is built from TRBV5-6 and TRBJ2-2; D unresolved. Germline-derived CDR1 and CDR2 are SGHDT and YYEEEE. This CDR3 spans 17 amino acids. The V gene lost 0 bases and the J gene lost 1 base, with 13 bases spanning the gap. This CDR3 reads CASSLALGYGNTGELFF. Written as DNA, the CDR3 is TGTGCCAGCAGCTTGGCGCTAGGGTACGGGAACACCGGGGAGCTGTTTTTT.

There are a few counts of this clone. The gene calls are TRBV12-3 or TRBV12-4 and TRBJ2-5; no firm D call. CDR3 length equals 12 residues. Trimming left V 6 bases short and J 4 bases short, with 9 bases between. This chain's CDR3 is CASSVSPETQYF. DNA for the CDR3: TGTGCCAGCAGCGTCTCCCCAGAGACCCAGTACTTC.

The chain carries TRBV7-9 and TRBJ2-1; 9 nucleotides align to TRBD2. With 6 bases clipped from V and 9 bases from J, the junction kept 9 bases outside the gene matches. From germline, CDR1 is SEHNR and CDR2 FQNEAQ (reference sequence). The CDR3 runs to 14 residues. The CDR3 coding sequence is TGTGCCAGCAGGGGTAGCGGGAGTAACGGTGAGCAGTTCTTC. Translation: CASRGSGSNGEQFF.

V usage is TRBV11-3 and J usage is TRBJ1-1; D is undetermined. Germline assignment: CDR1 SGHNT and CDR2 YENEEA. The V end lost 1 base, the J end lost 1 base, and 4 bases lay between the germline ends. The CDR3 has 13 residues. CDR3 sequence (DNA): TGTGCCAGCAGCTTAGGTAGGAACACTGAAGCTTTCTTT. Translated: CASSLGRNTEAFF.

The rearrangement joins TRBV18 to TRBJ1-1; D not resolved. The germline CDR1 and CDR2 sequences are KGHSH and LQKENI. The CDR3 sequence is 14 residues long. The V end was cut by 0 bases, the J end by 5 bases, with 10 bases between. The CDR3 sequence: CASSPPSRETEAFF. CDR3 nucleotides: TGTGCCAGCTCACCACCGTCTCGAGAGACTGAAGCTTTCTTT.

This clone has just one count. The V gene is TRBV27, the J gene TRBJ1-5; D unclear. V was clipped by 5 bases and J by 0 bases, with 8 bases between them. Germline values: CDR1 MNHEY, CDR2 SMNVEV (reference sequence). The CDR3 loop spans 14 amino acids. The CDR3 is CASSPGYSNQPQHF. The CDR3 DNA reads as TGTGCCAGCAGTCCCGGTTATAGCAATCAGCCCCAGCATTTT.

The CDR3 is CASSQEGQSSYNSPLHF. The CDR3 nucleotides are TGTGCCAGCAGCCAAGAGGGCCAGAGCTCCTATAATTCACCCCTCCACTTT. This chain joins TRBV4-2 and TRBJ1-6; no firm D call. The CDR3 spans 17 residues. The V end was cut by 0 bases, the J end by 0 bases, with 9 bases between. The germline V gene encodes CDR1 LGHNA and CDR2 YNFKEQ.

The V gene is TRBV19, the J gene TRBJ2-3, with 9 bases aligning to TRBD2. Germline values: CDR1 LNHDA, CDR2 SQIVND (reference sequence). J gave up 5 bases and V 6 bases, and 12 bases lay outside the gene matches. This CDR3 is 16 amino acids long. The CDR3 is CASRRVLAGRGDTQYF. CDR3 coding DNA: TGTGCCAGTAGGCGAGTTCTAGCGGGGAGGGGAGATACGCAGTATTTT. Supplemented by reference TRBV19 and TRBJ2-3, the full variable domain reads DGGITQSPKYLFRKEGQNVTLSCEQNLNHDAMYWYRQDPGQGLRLIYYSQIVNDFQKGDIAEGYSVSREKKESFPLTVTSAQKNPTAFYLCASRRVLAGRGDTQYFGPGTRLTVL.

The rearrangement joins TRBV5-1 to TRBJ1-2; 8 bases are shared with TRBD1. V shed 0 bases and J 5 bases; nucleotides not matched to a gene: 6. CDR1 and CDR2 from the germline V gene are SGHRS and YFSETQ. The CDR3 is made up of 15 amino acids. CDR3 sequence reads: CASSLESGGVYGYTF. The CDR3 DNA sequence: TGCGCCAGCAGCTTGGAGTCAGGGGGCGTTTATGGCTACACCTTC.

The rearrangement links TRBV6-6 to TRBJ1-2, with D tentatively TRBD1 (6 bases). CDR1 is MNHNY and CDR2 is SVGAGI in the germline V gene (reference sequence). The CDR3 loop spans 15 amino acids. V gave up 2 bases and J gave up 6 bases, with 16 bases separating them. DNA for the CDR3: TGTGCCAGCAGTTACGGGGACACAGGGAAGGATGGCTACACCTTC. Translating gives CASSYGDTGKDGYTF.

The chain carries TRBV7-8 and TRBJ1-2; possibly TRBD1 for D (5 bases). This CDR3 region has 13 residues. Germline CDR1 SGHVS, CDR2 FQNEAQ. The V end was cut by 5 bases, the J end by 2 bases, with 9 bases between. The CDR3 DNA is TGTGCCAGCAGCCCGGACACGAACTATGGCTACACCTTC. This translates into CASSPDTNYGYTF.

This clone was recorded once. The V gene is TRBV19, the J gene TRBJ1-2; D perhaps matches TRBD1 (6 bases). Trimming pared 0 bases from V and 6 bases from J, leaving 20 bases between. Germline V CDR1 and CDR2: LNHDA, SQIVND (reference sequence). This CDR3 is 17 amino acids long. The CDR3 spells CASSIDGNDRLHHGYTF. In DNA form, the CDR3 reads TGTGCCAGTAGTATAGATGGGAATGACAGGCTCCATCATGGCTACACCTTC.

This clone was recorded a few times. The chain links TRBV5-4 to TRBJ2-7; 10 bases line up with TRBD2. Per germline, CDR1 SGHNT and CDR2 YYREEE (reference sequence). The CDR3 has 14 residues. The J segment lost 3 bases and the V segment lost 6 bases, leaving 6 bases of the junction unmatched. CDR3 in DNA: TGTGCCAGCACCCCTAGCGGGGGTGACTACGAGCAGTACTTC. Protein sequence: CASTPSGGDYEQYF.

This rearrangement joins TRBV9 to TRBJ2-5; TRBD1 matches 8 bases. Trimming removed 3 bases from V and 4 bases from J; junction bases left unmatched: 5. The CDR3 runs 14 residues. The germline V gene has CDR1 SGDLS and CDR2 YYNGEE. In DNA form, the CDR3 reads TGTGCCAGCAGCGGAGGACAGGGACGAGAGACCCAGTACTTC. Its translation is CASSGGQGRETQYF.

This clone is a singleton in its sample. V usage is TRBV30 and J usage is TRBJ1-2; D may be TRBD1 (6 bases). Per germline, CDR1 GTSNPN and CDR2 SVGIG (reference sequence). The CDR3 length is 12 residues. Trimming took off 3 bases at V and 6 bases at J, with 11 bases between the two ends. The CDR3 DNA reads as TGTGCCTGGAGCCGGGGGGGGCATGGCTACACCTTC. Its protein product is CAWSRGGHGYTF.